This TCR beta chain originates from a study of Siglec-9 on CD8 T cells in melanoma. Of note for this clone: The antigen is unknown.

Notes on the study in general: In melanoma tumors, a Siglec-9-marked effector memory CD8+ subset reportedly appeared to accumulate.

Germline CDR1 is WNHNN and CDR2 is SYGVQD (reference sequence). V gave up 6 bases and J gave up 5 bases, with 16 bases separating them. The CDR3 sequence is 15 residues long. Using immunoSEQ multiplex PCR, the repertoire was profiled, and TCRdb retains in-frame clones only, with some absent. Of 25,000 to 35,000 clones listed, 75% to 85% were seen once; the top ten hold 5.5% to 7.5%. Sequenced input: Siglec-9- CD8+ T cells sorted from blood. The V gene is TRBV10-1, the J gene TRBJ1-4; D is unclear. The TCR originated in a human donor in good health. Written as DNA, the CDR3 is TGCGCCAGCAGCCCCACACGCGGGGAAAATGAAAAACTGTTTTTT. Protein: CASSPTRGENEKLFF.